This T cell receptor beta chain was recorded in a study of blood T cell repertoires in COVID-19. The wider study: Some COVID-19 samples were acute and others convalescent; all came from the United States, Italy and Spain.

V gave up 3 bases and J gave up 1 base, with 19 bases separating them. This CDR3 spans 19 amino acids. Per germline, CDR1 MDHEN and CDR2 SYDVKM. Recovery meant two consecutive negative NP/OP PCR tests, professional clearance, or resolved symptoms. Original data processing: Amplification with reference gene primers provided the estimates of nucleated cell counts. TCRdb keeps only in-frame clones here, not all; method: immunoSEQ multiplex PCR. The DNA was the basis for D and trimming; V, J and clone size are from that table. The data contain approximately 200,000 clones, roughly 86% of them singletons. The receptor was isolated from a woman aged 25-40 years who had recovered from COVID-19. The rearrangement links TRBV28 to TRBJ1-6; no firm D call. The source material was PBMCs or T cells enriched from blood (not recorded which). In DNA, the CDR3 is TGTGCCAGCAGTTTCAGCAACGCGGGGAGTTGGTCCTATAATTCACCCCTCCACTTT. It is translated as CASSFSNAGSWSYNSPLHF.